This TCR beta chain is from a study of T cells in Graves' hyperthyroidism and ophthalmopathy. General study points: Patients with ophthalmopathy were separated from those with stable hyperthyroidism by a 13 V-J model.

V shed 2 bases and J shed 1 base, with 20 bases lying between them. Germline lookup yields CDR1 MNHNS and CDR2 SASEGT. The CDR3 is 18 residues long. RNA transcripts were the template for amplifying TCR beta CDR3 regions. An initial round of RT-PCR targeting the TCR CDR3 relied on the HTBI primer set. TCRdb recomputed calls from the multiplex PCR reads with MiXCR, one row per CDR3 protein. The data contain over 550,000 distinct CDR3 sequences, approximately 15% of them singletons. This clonotype has more than one count but fewer than ten. Its antigen is currently unknown. The rearrangement links TRBV6-1 to TRBJ2-5; no firm D call. Sequencing was carried out using blood. The TCR sequence derives from a woman aged 18-29 years with Graves' hyperthyroidism. CDR3 DNA sequence: TGTGCCAGCAGTGAATTCCCCACCTGGACGGTGGGCCAAGAGACCCAGTACTTC. Amino acids: CASSEFPTWTVGQETQYF.